This is a list of T cell receptor beta chains from one sample in a study of T cells in tumors after PD-1 blockade. The repertoire was sequenced with immunoSEQ multiplex PCR; TCRdb's copy has only in-frame clones and lacks some. The sample has 60,000 to 75,000 clones; approximately 74% are singletons. Sequencing was performed on PBMCs, taken after anti-PD-1 treatment. The receptors derive from a human donor with basal cell carcinoma. The CDR3 runs from the conserved cysteine through the conserved F or W. The D gene is left open where the match is weak. For some rows the clone size is stated as once, few or many, or as a class when expanded; others skip it.

-	TRBD1	TRBJ1-1	TRBV19	CASRGGWNTEAFF	TGTGCCAGCCGAGGGGGCTGGAACACTGAAGCTTTCTTT
-	-	TRBJ2-3	TRBV4-1	CASSHSSPRGGTDTQYF	TGCGCCAGCAGCCACTCCTCACCTAGGGGGGGTACAGATACGCAGTATTTT
-	-	TRBJ2-7	TRBV28	CASSPLDSYEQYF	TGTGCCAGCAGCCCTCTAGACTCCTACGAGCAGTACTTC
few	-	TRBJ2-7	TRBV5-1	CASSLSYGTLSYEQYF	TGCGCCAGCAGCTTGTCTTATGGTACCCTCTCCTACGAGCAGTACTTC
-	TRBD1	TRBJ1-4	TRBV5-1	CASSLTGTGLQEKLFF	TGCGCCAGCAGCTTGACCGGGACAGGGCTTCAAGAAAAACTGTTTTTT
once	-	TRBJ1-1	TRBV19	CASNLGREKGTEAFF	TGTGCCAGTAATCTCGGGAGGGAAAAAGGTACTGAAGCTTTCTTT
-	-	TRBJ1-1	TRBV18	CASSPPSGGVTEAFF	TGTGCCAGCTCACCACCCTCAGGAGGGGTCACTGAAGCTTTCTTT
-	-	TRBJ2-3	TRBV10-3	CAISESETTSTQYF	TGTGCCATCAGTGAGTCGGAGACGACGAGTACGCAGTATTTT
-	TRBD1	TRBJ1-4	TRBV30	CAWSVEGARNFREKLFF	TGTGCCTGGAGTGTAGAGGGGGCGAGGAATTTTAGGGAAAAACTGTTTTTT
-	TRBD1	TRBJ2-3	TRBV10-3	CAAAGTDTDTQYF	TGTGCCGCCGCCGGGACAGACACAGATACGCAGTATTTT
few	-	TRBJ2-7	TRBV19	CASSRSGQPYEQYF	TGTGCCAGTAGTAGGTCGGGACAACCCTACGAGCAGTACTTC
once	TRBD2	TRBJ2-2	TRBV10-3	CAISELGLAGGTGELFF	TGTGCCATCAGTGAGCTCGGCCTAGCGGGGGGTACCGGGGAGCTGTTTTTT
few	-	TRBJ1-4	TRBV30	CAGLSGEKLFF	TGTGCCGGCCTTTCAGGCGAAAAACTGTTTTTT
few	-	TRBJ1-5	TRBV5-1	CASSLGDGNQPQHF	TGCGCCAGCAGCTTGGGGGACGGTAATCAGCCCCAGCATTTT
-	TRBD1	TRBJ2-5	TRBV19	CASNPDRAGGTQYF	TGTGCCAGTAACCCCGACAGGGCCGGCGGGACCCAGTACTTC
-	TRBD2	TRBJ2-7	TRBV30	CAWSVLTVGGDEQYF	TGTGCCTGGAGTGTACTCACGGTGGGGGGGGACGAGCAGTACTTC
-	TRBD1	TRBJ1-5	TRBV29-1	CSVSSGQGGNQPQHF	TGCAGCGTTAGCTCGGGACAGGGAGGCAATCAGCCCCAGCATTTT
-	-	TRBJ2-2	TRBV2	CASGTPLGTGELFF	TGTGCCAGCGGGACCCCCTTAGGGACCGGGGAGCTGTTTTTT
few	-	TRBJ1-1	TRBV30	CARSGDSRNTEAFF	TGTGCCCGATCCGGGGACTCGAGGAACACTGAAGCTTTCTTT
once	TRBD1	TRBJ1-1	TRBV10-2	CASSEPQGAMNTEAFF	TGCGCCAGCAGTGAGCCACAGGGGGCAATGAACACTGAAGCTTTCTTT
-	-	TRBJ2-3	TRBV7-8	CASLYSSRREDTQYF	TGTGCCAGCTTATATAGCTCCCGGAGGGAAGATACGCAGTATTTT
few	-	TRBJ2-1	TRBV12-5	CASGLRDISYNEQFF	TGTGCTAGTGGTTTGCGGGACATCTCTTACAATGAGCAGTTCTTC
few	-	TRBJ1-5	TRBV15	CATSRDPGSNQPQHF	TGTGCCACCAGCAGAGACCCGGGGAGCAATCAGCCCCAGCATTTT
-	-	TRBJ2-2	TRBV6-5	CASKRAGNTGELFF	TGTGCCAGCAAACGAGCGGGGAACACCGGGGAGCTGTTTTTT
-	-	TRBJ1-5	TRBV30	CAWTFGPNQPQHF	TGTGCCTGGACATTCGGTCCCAATCAGCCCCAGCATTTT
-	-	TRBJ2-5	TRBV28	CASRKTEYQETQYF	TGTGCCAGCAGGAAGACAGAGTACCAAGAGACCCAGTACTTC
once	TRBD2	TRBJ2-1	TRBV13	CASSDSGSSYNEQFF	TGTGCCAGCAGCGATAGCGGGAGTTCCTACAATGAGCAGTTCTTC
-	TRBD1	TRBJ2-2	TRBV10-3	CAIRPRTGVPANTGELFF	TGTGCCATCAGGCCCCGCACAGGGGTCCCCGCGAACACCGGGGAGCTGTTTTTT
-	-	TRBJ2-5	TRBV6-6	CASSYYEEETQYF	TGTGCCAGCAGTTACTACGAGGAGGAGACCCAGTACTTC
-	TRBD1	TRBJ1-2	TRBV19	CASSTAGTGTLGYTF	TGTGCCAGTAGTACGGCCGGGACAGGTACGCTTGGCTACACCTTC
-	-	TRBJ2-4	TRBV28	CASTRSDTYIQYF	TGTGCCAGCACTCGGAGCGACACCTACATTCAGTACTTC
-	-	TRBJ2-2	TRBV13	CASSLSFANTGELFF	TGTGCCAGCAGCTTGAGTTTCGCGAACACCGGGGAGCTGTTTTTT
once	TRBD2	TRBJ2-1	TRBV29-1	CSVPERGVYNEQFF	TGCAGCGTCCCCGAGCGGGGGGTTTACAATGAGCAGTTCTTC
few	TRBD1	TRBJ2-1	TRBV9	CASSTDRGNEQFF	TGTGCCAGCAGCACCGACAGGGGAAATGAGCAGTTCTTC
few	-	TRBJ2-5	TRBV7-6	CARRTGGLGETQYF	TGTGCCCGAAGGACGGGGGGCCTCGGAGAGACCCAGTACTTC
-	-	TRBJ2-1	TRBV6-5	CASRKTGVYEQFF	TGTGCCAGCAGAAAAACTGGGGTCTATGAGCAGTTCTTC
once	-	TRBJ2-2	TRBV5-1	CASSIQTETGELFF	TGCGCCAGCAGCATTCAGACAGAAACCGGGGAGCTGTTTTTT
-	TRBD1	TRBJ2-1	TRBV7-8	CASSFSTGAVDEQFF	TGTGCCAGCAGCTTTTCGACAGGGGCTGTGGATGAGCAGTTCTTC
-	TRBD2	TRBJ2-1	TRBV4-2	CASSQSPTSGGLYNEQFF	TGTGCCAGCAGCCAAAGTCCGACTAGCGGGGGCCTATACAATGAGCAGTTCTTC
-	-	TRBJ1-6	TRBV7-9	CASSTWTVQDSPLHF	TGTGCCAGCAGCACCTGGACTGTTCAAGATTCACCCCTCCACTTT
once	-	TRBJ1-5	TRBV27	CASSQGPPRKSNQPQHF	TGTGCCAGCAGTCAAGGTCCGCCCCGGAAAAGCAATCAGCCCCAGCATTTT
-	-	TRBJ1-2	TRBV5-6	CASSAAYGYTF	TGTGCCAGCAGCGCCGCATATGGCTACACCTTC
-	TRBD2	TRBJ2-7	TRBV3-1/TRBV3-2	CASSPRTSGGAYEQYF	TGTGCCAGCAGCCCCAGGACTAGCGGGGGGGCCTACGAGCAGTACTTC
-	TRBD2	TRBJ2-3	TRBV7-9	CASSGPPLTSGGWPDTQYF	TGTGCCAGCAGCGGCCCCCCCTTGACTAGCGGGGGGTGGCCAGATACGCAGTATTTT
few	TRBD1	TRBJ1-5	TRBV6-1	CASSDRGSGNQPQHF	TGTGCCAGCAGTGACAGGGGGTCGGGCAATCAGCCCCAGCATTTT